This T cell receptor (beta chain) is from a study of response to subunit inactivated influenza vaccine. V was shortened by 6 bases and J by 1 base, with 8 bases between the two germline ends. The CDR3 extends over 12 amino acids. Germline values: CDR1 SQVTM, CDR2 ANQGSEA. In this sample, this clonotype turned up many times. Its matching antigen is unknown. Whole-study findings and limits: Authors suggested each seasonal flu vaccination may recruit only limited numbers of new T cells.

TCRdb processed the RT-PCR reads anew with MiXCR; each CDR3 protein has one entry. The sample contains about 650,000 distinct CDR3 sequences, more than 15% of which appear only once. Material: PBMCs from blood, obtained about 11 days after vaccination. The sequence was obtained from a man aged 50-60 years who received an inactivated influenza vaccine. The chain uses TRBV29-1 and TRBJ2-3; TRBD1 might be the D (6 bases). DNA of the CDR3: TGCAGCGTAAGACAGGGCACAGATACGCAGTATTTT. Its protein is CSVRQGTDTQYF.